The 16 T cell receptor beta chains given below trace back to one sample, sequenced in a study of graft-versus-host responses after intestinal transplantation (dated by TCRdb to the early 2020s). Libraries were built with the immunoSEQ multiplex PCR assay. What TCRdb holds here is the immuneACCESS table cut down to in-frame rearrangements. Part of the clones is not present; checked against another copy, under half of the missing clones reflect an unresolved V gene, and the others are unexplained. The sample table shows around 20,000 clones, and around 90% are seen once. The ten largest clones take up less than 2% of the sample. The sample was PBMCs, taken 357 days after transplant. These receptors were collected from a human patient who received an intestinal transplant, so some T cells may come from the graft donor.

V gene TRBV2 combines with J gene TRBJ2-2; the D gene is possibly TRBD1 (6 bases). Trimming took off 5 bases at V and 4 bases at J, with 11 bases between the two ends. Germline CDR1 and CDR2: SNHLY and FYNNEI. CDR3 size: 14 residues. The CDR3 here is CASSTGRTTGELFF. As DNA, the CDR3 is TGTGCCAGCAGTACAGGGCGGACCACCGGGGAGCTGTTTTTT.

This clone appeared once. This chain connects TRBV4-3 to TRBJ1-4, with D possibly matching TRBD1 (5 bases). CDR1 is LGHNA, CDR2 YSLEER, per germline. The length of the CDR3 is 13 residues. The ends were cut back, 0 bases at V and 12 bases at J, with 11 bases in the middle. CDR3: CASSQDRTQELFF. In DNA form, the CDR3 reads TGCGCCAGCAGCCAAGATAGGACACAGGAACTGTTTTTT.

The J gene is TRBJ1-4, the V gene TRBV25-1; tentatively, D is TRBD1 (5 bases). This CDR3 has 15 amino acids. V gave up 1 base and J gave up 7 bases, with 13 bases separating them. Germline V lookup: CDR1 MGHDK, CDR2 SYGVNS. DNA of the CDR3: TGTGCCAGCAGTGAATCAGGGAGGCAAATTGAAAAACTGTTTTTT. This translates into CASSESGRQIEKLFF.

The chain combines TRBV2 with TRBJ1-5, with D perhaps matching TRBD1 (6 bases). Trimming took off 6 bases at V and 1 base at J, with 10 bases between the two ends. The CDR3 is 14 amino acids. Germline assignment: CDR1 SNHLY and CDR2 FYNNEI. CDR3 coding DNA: TGTGCCAGCAGATCCAGGGGAAGCAATCAGCCCCAGCATTTT. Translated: CASRSRGSNQPQHF.

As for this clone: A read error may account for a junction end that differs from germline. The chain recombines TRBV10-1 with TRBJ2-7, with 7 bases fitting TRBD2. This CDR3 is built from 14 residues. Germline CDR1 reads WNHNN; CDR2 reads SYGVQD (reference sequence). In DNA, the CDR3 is TGCGCCAGCAGTCACCTAGCGGACCCCTATGAGCAGTACTTC. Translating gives CASSHLADPYEQYF.

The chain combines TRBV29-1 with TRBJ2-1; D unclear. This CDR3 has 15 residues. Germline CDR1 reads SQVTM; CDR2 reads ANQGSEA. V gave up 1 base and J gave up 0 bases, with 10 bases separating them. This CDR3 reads CSVEGSDSSYNEQFF. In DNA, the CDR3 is TGCAGCGTTGAAGGGTCGGATAGCTCCTACAATGAGCAGTTCTTC.

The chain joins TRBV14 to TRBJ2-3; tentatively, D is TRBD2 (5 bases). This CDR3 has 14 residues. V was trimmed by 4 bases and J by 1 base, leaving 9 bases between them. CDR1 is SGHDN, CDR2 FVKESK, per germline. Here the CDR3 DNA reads TGTGCCAGCAGCCGTTCCGGGGGCACAGATACGCAGTATTTT. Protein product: CASSRSGGTDTQYF.

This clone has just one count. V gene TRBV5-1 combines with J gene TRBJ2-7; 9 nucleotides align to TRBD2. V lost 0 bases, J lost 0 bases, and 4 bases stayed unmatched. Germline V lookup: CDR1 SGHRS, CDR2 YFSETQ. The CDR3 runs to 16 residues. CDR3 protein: CASSLGLAEFSYEQYF. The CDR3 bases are TGCGCCAGCAGCTTGGGACTAGCGGAGTTCTCCTACGAGCAGTACTTC. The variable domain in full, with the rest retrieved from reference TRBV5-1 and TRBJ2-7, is KAGVTQTPRYLIKTRGQQVTLSCSPISGHRSVSWYQQTPGQGLQFLFEYFSETQRNKGNFPGRFSGRQFSNSRSEMNVSTLELGDSALYLCASSLGLAEFSYEQYFGPGTRLTVT.

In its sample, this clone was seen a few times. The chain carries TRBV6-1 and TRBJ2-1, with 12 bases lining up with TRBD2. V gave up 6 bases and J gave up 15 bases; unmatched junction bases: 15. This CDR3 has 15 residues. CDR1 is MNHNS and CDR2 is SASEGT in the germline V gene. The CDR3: CASSPLAGGTAWGFF. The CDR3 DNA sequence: TGTGCCAGCAGCCCACTAGCGGGGGGCACCGCCTGGGGGTTCTTC.

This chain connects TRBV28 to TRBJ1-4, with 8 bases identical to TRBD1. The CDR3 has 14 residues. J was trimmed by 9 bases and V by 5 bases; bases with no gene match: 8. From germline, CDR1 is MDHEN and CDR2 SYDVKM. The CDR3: CASSLLGQGQKLFF. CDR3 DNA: TGTGCCAGCAGTCTCCTCGGACAGGGACAAAAACTGTTTTTT. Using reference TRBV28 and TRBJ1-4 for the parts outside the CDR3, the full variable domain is DVKVTQSSRYLVKRTGEKVFLECVQDMDHENMFWYRQDPGLGLRLIYFSYDVKMKEKGDIPEGYSVSREKKERFSLILESASTNQTSMYLCASSLLGQGQKLFFGSGTQLSVL.

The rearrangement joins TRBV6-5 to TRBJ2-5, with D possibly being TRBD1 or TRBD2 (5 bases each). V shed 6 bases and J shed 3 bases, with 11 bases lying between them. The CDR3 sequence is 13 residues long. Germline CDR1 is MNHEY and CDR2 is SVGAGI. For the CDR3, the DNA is TGTGCCAGCAGCCGGGACCGCGAAGAGACCCAGTACTTC. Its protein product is CASSRDREETQYF.

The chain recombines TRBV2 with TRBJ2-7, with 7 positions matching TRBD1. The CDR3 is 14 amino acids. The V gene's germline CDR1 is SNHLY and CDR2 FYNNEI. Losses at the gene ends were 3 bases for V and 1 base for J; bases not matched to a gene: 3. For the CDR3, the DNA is TGTGCCAGCAGTGATCCGACAGGGTCCTACGAGCAGTACTTC. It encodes CASSDPTGSYEQYF.

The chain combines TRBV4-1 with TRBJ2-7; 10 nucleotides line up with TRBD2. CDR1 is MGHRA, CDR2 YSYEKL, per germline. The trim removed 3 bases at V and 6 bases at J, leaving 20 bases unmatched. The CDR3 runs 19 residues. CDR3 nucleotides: TGCGCCAGCAGCCAGGCTCCACCGCTAGCGGGAGAAGCGGGGGGCGAGCAGTACTTC. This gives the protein CASSQAPPLAGEAGGEQYF.

This CDR3 is CASRDGLNTEAFF. DNA of the CDR3: TGTGCCAGCAGGGACGGTCTAAACACTGAAGCTTTCTTT. The genes are TRBV6-5 and TRBJ1-1; D not resolved. This CDR3 has 13 residues. The V and J ends lost 6 bases and 2 bases respectively, with 10 bases between them. Germline CDR1 reads MNHEY; CDR2 reads SVGAGI.

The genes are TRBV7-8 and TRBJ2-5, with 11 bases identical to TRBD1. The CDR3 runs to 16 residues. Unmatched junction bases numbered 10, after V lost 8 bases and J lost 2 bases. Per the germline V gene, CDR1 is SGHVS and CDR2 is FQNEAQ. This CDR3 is CASGKSGQGAQETQYF. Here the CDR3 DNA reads TGTGCCAGCGGAAAATCCGGACAGGGGGCACAAGAGACCCAGTACTTC.

The CDR3 DNA reads as TGCGCCAGCAGTCCTGGGACTTTCTATGGCTACACCTTC. Protein product: CASSPGTFYGYTF. The V gene is TRBV23-1, the J gene TRBJ1-2, with D possibly TRBD1 on 5 matching bases. TRBV23-1 carries the ORF label, with uncertain function. This CDR3 region has 13 residues. Trimming cost V 4 bases and J 4 bases, with 10 bases left between them.